These T cell receptor beta chains were read from a single sample in a study of cytomegalovirus exposure and HLA in healthy donors. Sequenced by immunoSEQ multiplex PCR; TCRdb stores in-frame clones only, minus some. This sample contains approximately 47,000 clones. Sequences were obtained from PBMCs. The source is a male donor in good health and CMV-seronegative. Each CDR3 is given with its conserved first and last residue. Each record gives: V gene, clone size, J gene, D gene, CDR3 DNA, CDR3 protein. D genes are given only for firm matches. Clone size is stated in some rows and not others, as once, few, many or a class when expanded.

v_call: TRBV14; clone_size: -; j_call: TRBJ2-7; d_call: -; cdr3_nt: TGTGCCAGCAGCCGATCCGGGATTCCGCCCTACGAGCAGTACTTC; cdr3_aa: CASSRSGIPPYEQYF
v_call: TRBV5-1; clone_size: -; j_call: TRBJ1-1; d_call: TRBD1; cdr3_nt: TGCGCCAGCAGCGCCTGGGACAGGGGCGAAGCTTTCTTT; cdr3_aa: CASSAWDRGEAFF
v_call: TRBV5-5; clone_size: -; j_call: TRBJ1-2; d_call: -; cdr3_nt: TGTGCCACCCAGGGTGGGGGACAAGTCGGCTATGGCTACACCTTC; cdr3_aa: CATQGGGQVGYGYTF
v_call: TRBV14; clone_size: -; j_call: TRBJ1-1; d_call: -; cdr3_nt: TGTGCCAGCAGCCAGTCTGGGGCGCTGGGTACTGAAGCTTTCTTT; cdr3_aa: CASSQSGALGTEAFF
v_call: TRBV5-1; clone_size: -; j_call: TRBJ2-7; d_call: TRBD2; cdr3_nt: TGCGCCAGCAGCGGAGCGGGGAGCTCCTACGAGCAGTACTTC; cdr3_aa: CASSGAGSSYEQYF
v_call: TRBV6-9; clone_size: -; j_call: TRBJ1-6; d_call: -; cdr3_nt: TGTGCCAACCTCCCCCCCAGTAATTCACCCCTCCACTTT; cdr3_aa: CANLPPSNSPLHF
v_call: TRBV30; clone_size: -; j_call: TRBJ1-4; d_call: TRBD1; cdr3_nt: TGTGCCTGGAGTGTCAAAGGTGGGACAGTCGATGAAAAACTGTTTTTT; cdr3_aa: CAWSVKGGTVDEKLFF
v_call: TRBV5-1; clone_size: -; j_call: TRBJ2-2; d_call: TRBD2; cdr3_nt: TGCGCCAGCAGCTCGCCGGGACTAGCGGGGGGCTCGAACACCGGGGAGCTGTTTTTT; cdr3_aa: CASSSPGLAGGSNTGELFF
v_call: TRBV4-1; clone_size: -; j_call: TRBJ1-2; d_call: -; cdr3_nt: TGCGCCAGCAGCCAAGAACCAGGGGTAGGTGGCTACACCTTC; cdr3_aa: CASSQEPGVGGYTF
v_call: TRBV6-5; clone_size: -; j_call: TRBJ1-4; d_call: TRBD1; cdr3_nt: TGTGCCACCAGTTCGACATCCGGGACAGGGGCAGAAAAACTGTTTTTT; cdr3_aa: CATSSTSGTGAEKLFF
v_call: TRBV29-1; clone_size: -; j_call: TRBJ1-1; d_call: -; cdr3_nt: TGCAGCGTTGATGGTAGAGACACTGAAGCTTTCTTT; cdr3_aa: CSVDGRDTEAFF
v_call: TRBV4-1; clone_size: -; j_call: TRBJ1-5; d_call: -; cdr3_nt: TGCGCCAGCAGCCAAGAAATAGTTGGTCAGCCCCAGCATTTT; cdr3_aa: CASSQEIVGQPQHF
v_call: TRBV10-2; clone_size: -; j_call: TRBJ1-2; d_call: -; cdr3_nt: TGCGCCAGCAGTGAAAGGTGGCAGACACCTAACTATGGCTACACCTTC; cdr3_aa: CASSERWQTPNYGYTF
v_call: TRBV5-4; clone_size: -; j_call: TRBJ1-6; d_call: -; cdr3_nt: TGTGCCAGCAGCTTGGGACAGTGGGATAATTCACCCCTCCACTTT; cdr3_aa: CASSLGQWDNSPLHF
v_call: TRBV30; clone_size: -; j_call: TRBJ1-3; d_call: -; cdr3_nt: TGTGCCTGGAGTTATCAGGGAAACACCATATATTTT; cdr3_aa: CAWSYQGNTIYF
v_call: TRBV30; clone_size: -; j_call: TRBJ1-3; d_call: -; cdr3_nt: TGTGCCTGGAGACTAGTAGAAAACACCATATATTTT; cdr3_aa: CAWRLVENTIYF
v_call: TRBV6-5; clone_size: -; j_call: TRBJ1-4; d_call: TRBD1; cdr3_nt: TGTGCCAGCAGCCTCAGGGGGCGTCCTGAAAAACTGTTTTTT; cdr3_aa: CASSLRGRPEKLFF
v_call: TRBV6-5; clone_size: -; j_call: TRBJ1-2; d_call: TRBD1; cdr3_nt: TGTGCCAGCAGTAACGGACAGGGAGGGGACTATGGCTACACCTTC; cdr3_aa: CASSNGQGGDYGYTF
v_call: TRBV10-3; clone_size: -; j_call: TRBJ1-3; d_call: TRBD1; cdr3_nt: TGTGCCATCTGGGGACAGGGCACTGGAAACACCATATATTTT; cdr3_aa: CAIWGQGTGNTIYF
v_call: TRBV4-2; clone_size: -; j_call: TRBJ1-2; d_call: -; cdr3_nt: TGTGCCAGCGGACCGGACAAAGGACCCTATGGCTACACCTTC; cdr3_aa: CASGPDKGPYGYTF
v_call: TRBV7-3; clone_size: -; j_call: TRBJ1-2; d_call: -; cdr3_nt: TGTGCCAGCAGCTTAAACCCCACCCCCGGCGGGACTTTTGGCTACACCTTC; cdr3_aa: CASSLNPTPGGTFGYTF
v_call: TRBV9; clone_size: -; j_call: TRBJ1-6; d_call: TRBD1; cdr3_nt: TGTGCCAGCAGCCACACAGGGGGCAGGTCACCCCTCCACTTT; cdr3_aa: CASSHTGGRSPLHF
v_call: TRBV5-4; clone_size: medium-sized; j_call: TRBJ1-1; d_call: TRBD1; cdr3_nt: TGTGCCAGCAGCCGGTCAGGGGGACGGACTGAAGCTTTCTTT; cdr3_aa: CASSRSGGRTEAFF
v_call: TRBV11-3; clone_size: -; j_call: TRBJ2-1; d_call: TRBD2; cdr3_nt: TGTGCCAGCAGCTACCGGGAGGGCTTTAATGAGCAGTTCTTC; cdr3_aa: CASSYREGFNEQFF
v_call: TRBV7-8; clone_size: -; j_call: TRBJ1-2; d_call: TRBD1; cdr3_nt: TGTGCCAGCAGCTTAGCGGGGACAGAAAGGGGAGATGGCTACACCTTC; cdr3_aa: CASSLAGTERGDGYTF
v_call: TRBV11-1; clone_size: -; j_call: TRBJ1-1; d_call: -; cdr3_nt: TGTGCCAGCAGCGATTTGTTGGAGGACACTGAAGCTTTCTTT; cdr3_aa: CASSDLLEDTEAFF
v_call: TRBV7-9; clone_size: -; j_call: TRBJ1-5; d_call: -; cdr3_nt: TGTGCCAGCAGCCTCGACAGATCGACTGGCAATCAGCCCCAGCATTTT; cdr3_aa: CASSLDRSTGNQPQHF
v_call: TRBV6-5; clone_size: -; j_call: TRBJ1-2; d_call: -; cdr3_nt: TGTGCCAGCAGTTACCCCTCAGCGGATGGCTACACCTTC; cdr3_aa: CASSYPSADGYTF
v_call: TRBV5-4; clone_size: -; j_call: TRBJ2-3; d_call: -; cdr3_nt: TGTGCCAGCAGCTTGGCCGGGGAAAGCACAGATACGCAGTATTTT; cdr3_aa: CASSLAGESTDTQYF
v_call: TRBV28; clone_size: -; j_call: TRBJ2-7; d_call: -; cdr3_nt: TGTGCCAGCAATTTGGACAGCGAGCAGTACTTC; cdr3_aa: CASNLDSEQYF
v_call: TRBV30; clone_size: -; j_call: TRBJ2-5; d_call: TRBD1; cdr3_nt: TGTGCCTGGGCAACAGGGGAGGAGACCCAGTACTTC; cdr3_aa: CAWATGEETQYF
v_call: TRBV5-4; clone_size: -; j_call: TRBJ1-1; d_call: -; cdr3_nt: TGTGCCAGCAGCTTGGAAGGACTACTGAACACTGAAGCTTTCTTT; cdr3_aa: CASSLEGLLNTEAFF
v_call: TRBV7-2; clone_size: -; j_call: TRBJ2-3; d_call: TRBD2; cdr3_nt: TGTGCCAGCAGTCTAGCGGGGGACGGACTAGATACGCAGTATTTT; cdr3_aa: CASSLAGDGLDTQYF
v_call: TRBV6-5; clone_size: -; j_call: TRBJ2-7; d_call: TRBD1; cdr3_nt: TGTGCCAGCTCGACAGGGAAATACGAGCAGTACTTC; cdr3_aa: CASSTGKYEQYF
v_call: TRBV6-5; clone_size: -; j_call: TRBJ2-3; d_call: -; cdr3_nt: TGTGCCAGCAGTTCTGTAGCGGAAATCACAGATACGCAGTATTTT; cdr3_aa: CASSSVAEITDTQYF
v_call: TRBV30; clone_size: -; j_call: TRBJ1-5; d_call: TRBD1; cdr3_nt: TGTGCCTGGAGTGTAGGAAACAGGGGGCGTTTTCAGCCCCAGCATTTT; cdr3_aa: CAWSVGNRGRFQPQHF
v_call: TRBV11-2; clone_size: -; j_call: TRBJ2-7; d_call: -; cdr3_nt: TGTGCCAGCAGCTTAGTGGCAGGGTCGCCCTACGAGCAGTACTTC; cdr3_aa: CASSLVAGSPYEQYF
v_call: TRBV30; clone_size: -; j_call: TRBJ1-2; d_call: TRBD1; cdr3_nt: TGTGCCTGGACCCACTCCGGGACAGGGAGCGGAGGCTACACCTTC; cdr3_aa: CAWTHSGTGSGGYTF
v_call: TRBV9; clone_size: -; j_call: TRBJ1-2; d_call: TRBD1; cdr3_nt: TGTGCCAGCAGCGTAGAGGGGGCCCATGGCTACACCTTC; cdr3_aa: CASSVEGAHGYTF
v_call: TRBV7-9; clone_size: -; j_call: TRBJ1-5; d_call: TRBD1; cdr3_nt: TGTGCCAGCAGCTTAGGGGCAGGGGGTAGGGGCAATCAGCCCCAGCATTTT; cdr3_aa: CASSLGAGGRGNQPQHF
v_call: TRBV4-3; clone_size: -; j_call: TRBJ1-4; d_call: TRBD1; cdr3_nt: TGCGCCAGCAGCCAAGATGGGACAGGGGGTGAAAAACTGTTTTTT; cdr3_aa: CASSQDGTGGEKLFF
v_call: TRBV10-2; clone_size: -; j_call: TRBJ1-5; d_call: TRBD1; cdr3_nt: TGCGCCAGCAGTGAGTTGACAGGGATTAACAATCAGCCCCAGCATTTT; cdr3_aa: CASSELTGINNQPQHF
v_call: TRBV6-5; clone_size: -; j_call: TRBJ2-7; d_call: -; cdr3_nt: TGTGCCAGCGGACAGACGAGCTCCTACGAGCAGTACTTC; cdr3_aa: CASGQTSSYEQYF
v_call: TRBV4-3; clone_size: -; j_call: TRBJ2-7; d_call: -; cdr3_nt: TGCGCCAGCAGCCAAGGGACAGCAAGCTACGAGCAGTACTTC; cdr3_aa: CASSQGTASYEQYF
v_call: TRBV7-9; clone_size: -; j_call: TRBJ2-7; d_call: -; cdr3_nt: TGTGCCAGCAGCTTACCGGGACAACCCTACGAGCAGTACTTC; cdr3_aa: CASSLPGQPYEQYF
v_call: TRBV18; clone_size: -; j_call: TRBJ2-5; d_call: -; cdr3_nt: TGTGCCAGCTCACCCCCCTCGAGGCCCCAAGAGACCCAGTACTTC; cdr3_aa: CASSPPSRPQETQYF
v_call: TRBV29-1; clone_size: -; j_call: TRBJ1-2; d_call: -; cdr3_nt: TGCAGCGTTGAAGAGAGACTCTATGGCTACACCTTC; cdr3_aa: CSVEERLYGYTF
v_call: TRBV4-1; clone_size: -; j_call: TRBJ2-7; d_call: TRBD1; cdr3_nt: TGCGCCAGCAGCCAAGAAAAGACAGGGGGTCGGTACGAGCAGTACTTC; cdr3_aa: CASSQEKTGGRYEQYF
v_call: TRBV30; clone_size: -; j_call: TRBJ2-1; d_call: -; cdr3_nt: TGTGCCTGGAGGGAGGGGCGCCCCAGCTCCTACAATGAGCAGTTCTTC; cdr3_aa: CAWREGRPSSYNEQFF